What follows describes a single T cell receptor beta chain. Its antigen remains unknown. This entry belongs to a study of T cell responses to AZD1222 COVID-19 vaccine. Overall study results and limits: The donor group comprised mostly white British people and more females; the analysis possibly underestimated clonal diversity. Regions left unmutated in variants are reportedly the target of nearly half of spike-specific TCRs. Baseline seropositives among AZD1222 recipients totaled only five or six.

The V and J ends lost 4 bases and 1 base respectively, with 6 bases between them. The CDR3 is 13 residues long. From germline, CDR1 is SGHKS and CDR2 YYEKEE (reference sequence). The protocol was immunoSEQ multiplex PCR, while the TCRdb copy is restricted to in-frame clones and leaves out a portion. Found here are about 120,000 clones, 70% to 90% of them singletons; the top ten hold less than 4%. The TCR originated in an adult who received the AZD1222 COVID-19 vaccine. The specimen comprised peripheral blood, sampled 28 days after the second AZD1222 dose. The chain combines TRBV5-5 with TRBJ1-3; the D is unclear. The CDR3 loop is CASSRRSGNTIYF. CDR3 sequence (DNA): TGTGCCAGCAGCAGGCGTTCTGGAAACACCATATATTTT.